The T cell receptor beta chain described here comes from a study of Graves' ophthalmopathy and Graves' hyperthyroidism. Researchers took RNA transcripts and amplified TCR beta CDR3 regions from them. Investigators did first-round RT-PCR with HTBI primers, then second-round multiplex PCR. TCRdb re-derived calls from the multiplex PCR reads in MiXCR, one entry per CDR3 protein. Of about 150,000 distinct CDR3 sequences listed, around two fifths are singletons. The CDR3 is 14 residues long. CDR1 is MNHGY and CDR2 is SAAAGT in the germline V gene. V was cut by 5 bases and J by 0 bases, with 8 bases left in between.

The chain couples TRBV6-8 to TRBJ1-5; perhaps TRBD1 as D (5 bases). Source material: peripheral blood. This TCR came from a woman in her thirties or forties with Graves' ophthalmopathy. CDR3 nucleotide sequence: TGTGCCAGCAGTAACAGGAATAGCAATCAGCCCCAGCATTTT. Protein product: CASSNRNSNQPQHF.